The T cell receptor beta chain under discussion was sequenced for a study of shared T cell receptors in the human thymus. Sequencing used immunoSEQ multiplex PCR; TCRdb keeps in-frame clones, though not all of them. Here the sample spans about 380,000 clones, just under 95% being singletons. The V gene's germline CDR1 is MDHEN and CDR2 SYDVKM. J lost 5 bases, V lost 4 bases, and 6 bases had no gene match. This CDR3 region has 15 residues. This TCR was sampled from a human donor. The rearrangement uses TRBV28 and TRBJ2-1, with 9 bases fitting TRBD1. The sequencing input was thymocytes. DNA for the CDR3: TGTGCCAGCAGTTCACGGACAGGGGTTAACAATGAGCAGTTCTTC. Residues: CASSSRTGVNNEQFF. The whole variable domain, filled in from reference TRBV28 and TRBJ2-1, reads DVKVTQSSRYLVKRTGEKVFLECVQDMDHENMFWYRQDPGLGLRLIYFSYDVKMKEKGDIPEGYSVSREKKERFSLILESASTNQTSMYLCASSSRTGVNNEQFFGPGTRLTVL.